Described below is a single T cell receptor beta chain sequence and its context. The data derive from a study of blood T cell repertoires in COVID-19. Study in general: Samples of COVID-19 (acute and convalescent) were obtained from the United States, Italy and Spain.

CDR1 MNHNS and CDR2 SASEGT come from the germline V gene. Trimming left V 2 bases short and J 15 bases short, with 15 bases between. This CDR3 has 12 residues. The assay was immunoSEQ multiplex PCR, and TCRdb's table has in-frame clones only and misses some. The top ten hold 7.5% to 9% of the sample, which has about 260,000 clones, 84% seen once. The rearrangement uses TRBV6-1 and TRBJ2-3; D perhaps matches TRBD2 (6 bases). Sequencing input: peripheral blood. This receptor was obtained from a human donor in a cohort sampled during active COVID-19. This CDR3 reads CASSEPGVFQYF. The CDR3 nucleotides read TGTGCCAGCAGTGAACCGGGGGTGTTTCAATATTTT.